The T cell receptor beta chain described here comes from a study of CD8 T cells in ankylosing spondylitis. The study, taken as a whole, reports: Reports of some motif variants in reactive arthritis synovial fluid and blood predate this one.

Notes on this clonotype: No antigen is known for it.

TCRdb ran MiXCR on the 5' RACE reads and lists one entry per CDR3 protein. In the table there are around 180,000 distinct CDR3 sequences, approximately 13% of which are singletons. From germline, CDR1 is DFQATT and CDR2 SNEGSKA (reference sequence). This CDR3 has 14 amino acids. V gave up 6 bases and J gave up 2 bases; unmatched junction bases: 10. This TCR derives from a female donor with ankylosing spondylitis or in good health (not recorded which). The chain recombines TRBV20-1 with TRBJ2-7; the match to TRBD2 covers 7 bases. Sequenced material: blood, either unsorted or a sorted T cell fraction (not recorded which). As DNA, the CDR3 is TGCAGTGCCGTCGGACTAGAGGACACCTACGAGCAGTACTTC. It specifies CSAVGLEDTYEQYF.